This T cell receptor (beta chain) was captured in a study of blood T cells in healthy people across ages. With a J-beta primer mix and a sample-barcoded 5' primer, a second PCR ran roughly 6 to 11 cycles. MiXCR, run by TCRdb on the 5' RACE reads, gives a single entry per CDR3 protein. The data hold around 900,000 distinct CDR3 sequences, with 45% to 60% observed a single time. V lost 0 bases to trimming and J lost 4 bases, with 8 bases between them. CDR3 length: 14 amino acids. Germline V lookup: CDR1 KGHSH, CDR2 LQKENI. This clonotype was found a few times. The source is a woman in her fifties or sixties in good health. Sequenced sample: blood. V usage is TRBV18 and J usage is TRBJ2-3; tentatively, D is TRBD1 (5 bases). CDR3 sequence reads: CASSPPTEPDTQYF. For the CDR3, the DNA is TGTGCCAGCTCACCACCGACAGAGCCAGATACGCAGTATTTT. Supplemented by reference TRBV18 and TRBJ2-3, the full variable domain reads NAGVMQNPRHLVRRRGQEARLRCSPMKGHSHVYWYRQLPEEGLKFMVYLQKENIIDESGMPKERFSAEFPKEGPSILRIQQVVRGDSAAYFCASSPPTEPDTQYFGPGTRLTVL.